This T cell receptor (beta chain) was captured by sequencing in a study of T-cell memory formation after mild COVID-19. Study-wide findings and caveats: Contracting CD4+ clones lay largely in CM and EM, with CD8+ ones residing in EMRA.

CDR1 and CDR2 from the germline V gene are DFQATT and SNEGSKA (reference sequence). The CDR3 covers 15 residues. V lost 6 bases and J 9 bases, leaving 21 bases between the germline ends. TCRdb re-called the 5' RACE reads with MiXCR, one entry per CDR3 protein. Here the sample spans some 450,000 distinct CDR3 sequences, 20% being singletons. This clonotype has a count of ten or more. The antigen is not known. Sample: PBMCs or a T cell subset sorted from them (not recorded which). The TCR comes from an adult woman who had mild COVID-19 (a few samples of this study predate the infection). Cell type and time point are not known. This chain uses TRBV20-1 with TRBJ1-6; a possible D gene is TRBD1 (6 bases). CDR3 loop: CSAATLAGESSPLHF. The CDR3 nucleotides are TGCAGTGCCGCTACTTTGGCAGGGGAGAGTTCACCCCTCCACTTT.